One T cell receptor beta chain is described in this entry. No antigen is known for it. The germline gene is not matched at one end of the junction; a read error may be the cause. The sample originates from a study of T cells in Graves' hyperthyroidism and ophthalmopathy. The CDR3 regions of TCR beta were amplified from RNA transcripts. The TCR CDR3 first-round RT-PCR relied on the HTBI primer set. TCRdb independently ran MiXCR on the multiplex PCR reads; one entry per CDR3 protein. The table includes 450,000 to 600,000 distinct CDR3 sequences, 20% detected once. The CDR3 is 15 residues long. CDR1 and CDR2 from the germline V gene are SGHDT and YYEEEE. Study findings and constraints: In blood, most of the thyroid clonotypes expanded above 0.001 were also present.

Ophthalmopathy patients had moderate-to-severe active disease, CAS ≥3, NOSPECS ≥4, and disease duration under 3 months. In making diagnoses, clinical symptoms, serum thyroxine and TRAb, thyroid ultrasound and orbital computed tomography were all used. The PBMCs were sourced from fresh peripheral blood (around 10 ml). The sequence was obtained from a man aged 35-49 years with Graves' ophthalmopathy. Sequencing used blood. The V call is TRBV5-6, the J call TRBJ2-5; possible D gene TRBD2, 5 bases. The CDR3 sequence: CASSGVDYSREAQYF. DNA of the CDR3: TGTGCCAGCAGCGGCGTCGACTACTCAAGAGAGGCCCAGTACTTC.